These 7 T cell receptor beta chains came from one sample sequenced in a study of CD8 T cells in Susac syndrome. Random-hexamer reverse transcription was applied to about 0.5 to 1 ug RNA. TCRdb fed the immunoSEQ multiplex PCR reads into MiXCR, producing one record per CDR3 protein. The sample contains roughly 110,000 distinct CDR3 sequences, approximately 94% of which appear only once. The sequencing sample was made of CD8+ T cells from PBMCs. Receptors originate from a human donor with Susac syndrome.

V gene TRBV20-1 combines with J gene TRBJ2-1, with 7 positions matching TRBD1. CDR1 is DFQATT and CDR2 is SNEGSKA in the germline V gene (reference sequence). V dropped 6 bases and J dropped 3; count of bases not matched to a gene: 8. This CDR3 spans 14 amino acids. The CDR3 bases are TGCAGTGCCCACGACAGGGTTATCTACAATGAGCAGTTCTTC. Protein product: CSAHDRVIYNEQFF.

CDR3 in DNA: TGCAGCGTTTCCGGACTAGCGGGGACCTACGAGCAGTACTTC. Translation gives CSVSGLAGTYEQYF. The chain uses TRBV29-1 and TRBJ2-7; the match to TRBD2 covers 12 bases. Germline trimming cut 5 bases from V and 2 bases from J; bases unmatched to any gene: 4. In germline, CDR1 is SQVTM, CDR2 ANQGSEA. CDR3 length: 14 residues.

V is TRBV15 and J is TRBJ2-1; 7 bases are shared with TRBD1. The length of the CDR3 is 16 residues. The V segment lost 6 bases and the J segment 6 bases; nucleotides outside the gene matches: 14. Germline V gives CDR1 LNHNV, CDR2 YYDKDF (reference sequence). The CDR3, as DNA: TGTGCCACCAGGGGGGCGAGAGGGGGCATCGGCAATGAGCAGTTCTTC. Encoded protein: CATRGARGGIGNEQFF.

The chain carries TRBV5-1 and TRBJ2-3; the D is unclear. CDR3 size: 13 residues. V lost 6 bases, J lost 7 bases, and 15 bases lay in between. Looked up from germline, CDR1 is SGHRS and CDR2 is YFSETQ. The chain's CDR3 is CASTPLGHHTQYF. For the CDR3, the DNA is TGCGCCAGCACCCCCTTGGGCCACCATACGCAGTATTTT. Together with reference TRBV5-1 and TRBJ2-3, the CDR3 gives the full variable domain: KAGVTQTPRYLIKTRGQQVTLSCSPISGHRSVSWYQQTPGQGLQFLFEYFSETQRNKGNFPGRFSGRQFSNSRSEMNVSTLELGDSALYLCASTPLGHHTQYFGPGTRLTVL.

The gene calls are TRBV6-5 and TRBJ1-1, with TRBD1 as a possible D gene (5 bases). Between the trimmed V and J ends, which lost 5 bases and 4 bases, there was a span of 14 bases. There are 14 residues in the CDR3. CDR1 MNHEY and CDR2 SVGAGI come from the germline V gene. CDR3 nucleotides: TGTGCCAGCAGTCTGACAGCGAAAGGCACTGAAGCTTTCTTT. Translated: CASSLTAKGTEAFF.

This chain's CDR3 is CSARERDRGSYGYTF. In DNA form, the CDR3 reads TGCAGTGCTAGAGAGAGGGACAGGGGGTCCTATGGCTACACCTTC. The chain uses TRBV20-1 and TRBJ1-2, with 11 bases fitting TRBD1. V dropped 0 bases and J dropped 4; count of bases not matched to a gene: 4. The CDR3 has 15 amino acids. Germline V lookup: CDR1 DFQATT, CDR2 SNEGSKA (reference sequence).

This clonotype has a single count. The gene calls are TRBV12-3 or TRBV12-4 and TRBJ1-4, with D perhaps TRBD1 (6 bases). The CDR3 is 12 residues long. Trimming left V 11 bases short and J 7 bases short, with 14 bases between. CDR3 sequence (DNA): TGTGCCTCTGGGGCAGGGGTTGAAAAACTGTTTTTT. Translation gives CASGAGVEKLFF.